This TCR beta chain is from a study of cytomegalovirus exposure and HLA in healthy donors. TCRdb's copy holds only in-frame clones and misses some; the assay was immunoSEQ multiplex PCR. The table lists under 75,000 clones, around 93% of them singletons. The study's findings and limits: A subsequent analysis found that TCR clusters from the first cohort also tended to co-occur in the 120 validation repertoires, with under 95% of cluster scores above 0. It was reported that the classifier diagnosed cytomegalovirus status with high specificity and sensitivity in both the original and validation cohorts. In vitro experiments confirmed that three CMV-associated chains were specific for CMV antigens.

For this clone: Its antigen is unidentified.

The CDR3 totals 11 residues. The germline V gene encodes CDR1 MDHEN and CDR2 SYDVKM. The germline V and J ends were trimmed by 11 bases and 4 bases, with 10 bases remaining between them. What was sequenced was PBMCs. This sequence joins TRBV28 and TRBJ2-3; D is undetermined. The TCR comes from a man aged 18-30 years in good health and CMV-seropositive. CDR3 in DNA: TGTGCCGCGGCTAAAGCAGATACGCAGTATTTT. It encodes CAAAKADTQYF.